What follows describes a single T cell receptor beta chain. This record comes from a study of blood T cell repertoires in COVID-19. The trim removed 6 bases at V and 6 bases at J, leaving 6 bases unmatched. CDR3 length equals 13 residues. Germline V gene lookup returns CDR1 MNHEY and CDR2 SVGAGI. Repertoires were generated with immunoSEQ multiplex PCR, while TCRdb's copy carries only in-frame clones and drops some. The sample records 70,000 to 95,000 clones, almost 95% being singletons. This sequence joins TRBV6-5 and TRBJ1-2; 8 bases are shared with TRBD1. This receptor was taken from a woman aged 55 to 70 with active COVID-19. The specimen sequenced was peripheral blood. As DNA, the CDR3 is TGTGCCAGCAGGCCCGGGACAGGAAATGGCTACACCTTC. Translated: CASRPGTGNGYTF.